This T cell receptor beta chain stems from a study of vaccination and CD4 T cells after COVID-19. Study summary: SARS-CoV-2, HCoV-NL63, HCoV-OC43 and HCoV-229E supplied the overlapping spike peptides used to stimulate cells. Notes on the study in general: Median counts of SARS-CoV-2-reactive clonotypes increased from 21 to 38; this difference was not significant.

This clonotype has only a few counts. Its antigen is unknown. Sequencing of the DNA from cultured CD4+ T cells was carried out with the Oncomine TCR Beta short-read assay. Once CD4+ T cells had been cultured, genomic DNA was extracted from them. TCRdb fed the PCR reads into MiXCR, producing one record per CDR3 protein. This sample has 7,000 or so distinct CDR3 sequences, with roughly 44% found just once. Treatment reported: approximately nine-day PBMC culture with coronavirus spike peptide pools or control peptides (ViraFEST assay). Pre-COVID-19 pandemic sampling (2011-2018) yielded the unexposed donor's CD4+ T cells. Wells contained 1.5 million to 2.5 million PBMCs each, and these were cultured with about 9.1 IU/ml IL-2 and about 9 ug/ml peptide pools. This CDR3 region has 14 residues. V dropped 1 base and J dropped 8; count of bases not matched to a gene: 6. The germline gives CDR1 SNHLY, CDR2 FYNNEI.

This TCR came from a human donor in good health. V gene TRBV2 combines with J gene TRBJ1-2, with 8 bases that match TRBD1. Sequencing was done on a sample of CD4+ T cells from blood, cultured in vitro. The CDR3 DNA reads TGTGCCAGCAGTGAAGAGCTTGGGACAGGAGGCTACACCTTC. It codes for CASSEELGTGGYTF.